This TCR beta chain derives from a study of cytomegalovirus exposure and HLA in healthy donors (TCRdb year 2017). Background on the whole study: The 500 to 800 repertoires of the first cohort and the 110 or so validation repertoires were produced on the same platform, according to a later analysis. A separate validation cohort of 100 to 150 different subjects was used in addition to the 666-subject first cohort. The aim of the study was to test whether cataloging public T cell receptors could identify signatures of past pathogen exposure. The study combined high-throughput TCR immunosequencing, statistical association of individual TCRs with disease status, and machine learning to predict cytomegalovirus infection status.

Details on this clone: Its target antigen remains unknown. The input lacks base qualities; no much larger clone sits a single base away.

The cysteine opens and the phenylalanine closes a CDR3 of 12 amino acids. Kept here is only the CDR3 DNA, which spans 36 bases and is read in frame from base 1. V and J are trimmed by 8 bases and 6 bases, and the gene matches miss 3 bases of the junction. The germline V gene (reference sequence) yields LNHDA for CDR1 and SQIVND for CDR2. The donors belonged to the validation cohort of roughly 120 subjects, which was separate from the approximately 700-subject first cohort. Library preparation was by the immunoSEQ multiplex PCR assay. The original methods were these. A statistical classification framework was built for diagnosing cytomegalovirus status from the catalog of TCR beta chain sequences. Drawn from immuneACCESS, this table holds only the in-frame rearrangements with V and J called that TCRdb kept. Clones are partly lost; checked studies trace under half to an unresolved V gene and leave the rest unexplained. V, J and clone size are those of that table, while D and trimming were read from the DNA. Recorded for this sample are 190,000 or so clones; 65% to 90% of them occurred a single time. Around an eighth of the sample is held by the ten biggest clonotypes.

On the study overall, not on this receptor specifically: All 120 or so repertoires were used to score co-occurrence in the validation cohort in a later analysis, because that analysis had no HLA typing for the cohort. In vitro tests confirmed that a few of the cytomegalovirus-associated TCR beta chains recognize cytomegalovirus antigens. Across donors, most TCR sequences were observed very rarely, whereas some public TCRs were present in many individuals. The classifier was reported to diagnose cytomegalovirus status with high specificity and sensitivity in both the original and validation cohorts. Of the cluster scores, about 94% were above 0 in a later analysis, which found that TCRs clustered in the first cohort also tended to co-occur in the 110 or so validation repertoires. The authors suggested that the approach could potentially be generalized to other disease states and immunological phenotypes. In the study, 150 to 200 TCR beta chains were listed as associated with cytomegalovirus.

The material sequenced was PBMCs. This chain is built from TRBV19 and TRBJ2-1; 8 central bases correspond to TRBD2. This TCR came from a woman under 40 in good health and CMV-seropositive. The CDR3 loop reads CASCGTSNEQFF. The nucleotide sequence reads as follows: TGTGCCAGTTGTGGGACTAGCAATGAGCAGTTCTTC.